The 25 T cell receptor beta chains below were found in one sample sequenced in a study of blood T cell repertoires in COVID-19. The repertoire was sequenced with immunoSEQ multiplex PCR; TCRdb's copy has only in-frame clones and lacks some. This table holds 60,000 or so clones, about nine tenths found once. The sequenced sample consisted of peripheral blood. The receptor set was obtained from a human donor with active COVID-19. The donor label of this sample is uncertain.

CDR3 protein: CASSSRSLLAGGTGELFF. For the CDR3, the DNA is TGTGCCAGCAGCTCCCGAAGCCTGCTAGCGGGAGGGACCGGGGAGCTGTTTTTT. The J gene is TRBJ2-2, the V gene TRBV7-6; the match to TRBD2 covers 12 bases. CDR3 size: 18 residues. Germline assignment: CDR1 SGHVS and CDR2 FNYEAQ. The V and J ends lost 4 bases and 5 bases, in that order; junction bases with no gene match: 11.

The chain couples TRBV6-5 to TRBJ2-1, with TRBD2 identical over 7 bases. The CDR3 is 11 residues long. The V gene end was trimmed by 7 bases and the J gene end by 14 bases; junction bases not matched to a gene: 8. CDR1 and CDR2 (germline): MNHEY, SVGAGI. DNA for the CDR3: TGTGCCAGCACAACCGGGACTACTAAGTTCTTC. This translates into CASTTGTTKFF.

This clone has only a few counts. V usage is TRBV9 and J usage is TRBJ1-2, with D perhaps matching TRBD1 (5 bases). This CDR3 is built from 14 residues. V shed 4 bases and J shed 8 bases, with 18 bases lying between them. CDR1 is SGDLS, CDR2 YYNGEE, per germline. The CDR3 here is CASSPSTQGWGYTF. For the CDR3, the DNA is TGTGCCAGCAGCCCGTCAACCCAGGGTTGGGGCTACACCTTC.

This chain connects TRBV2 to TRBJ2-1; 13 nucleotides align to TRBD2. This CDR3 has 15 amino acids. Germline V gene lookup returns CDR1 SNHLY and CDR2 FYNNEI. V lost 6 bases to trimming and J lost 5 bases; unmatched junction nucleotides: 4. As DNA, the CDR3 is TGTGCCAGCAGCCTACTAGCGGGAGGGGACAATGAGCAGTTCTTC. It translates to CASSLLAGGDNEQFF.

The chain recombines TRBV7-2 with TRBJ2-7; maybe TRBD2 (5 bases). Deletions cut 1 base from V and 6 bases from J, with 13 bases between. The CDR3 has 14 amino acids. Germline V gene data show CDR1 as SGHTA and CDR2 as FQGNSA. The CDR3 loop is CASSLGGIRGEQYF. CDR3 coding DNA: TGTGCCAGCAGCTTAGGAGGGATCCGAGGCGAGCAGTACTTC.

This sequence joins TRBV14 and TRBJ2-7, with TRBD1 matching 8 bases. The CDR3 loop spans 15 amino acids. V shed 1 base and J 3 bases; nucleotides not matched to a gene: 5. Germline V gene lookup returns CDR1 SGHDN and CDR2 FVKESK. This CDR3 is CASSQGQGPFYEQYF. The CDR3 DNA follows: TGTGCCAGCAGCCAAGGACAGGGGCCTTTCTACGAGCAGTACTTC.

This clone was seen just once. The rearrangement links TRBV5-1 to TRBJ2-2; D is perhaps TRBD1 (7 bases). The CDR3 loop spans 15 amino acids. V was cut by 0 bases and J by 6 bases, with 12 bases left in between. CDR1 is SGHRS, CDR2 YFSETQ, per germline. The CDR3 DNA is TGCGCCAGCAGCTTGGGTCAGGGGGGATCCGGGGAGCTGTTTTTT. It is translated as CASSLGQGGSGELFF.

The rearrangement joins TRBV9 to TRBJ2-3; D is uncertain. V lost 1 base to trimming and J lost 4 bases, with 13 bases between them. Germline-derived CDR1 and CDR2 are SGDLS and YYNGEE. The CDR3 is 15 residues long. The CDR3 DNA sequence: TGTGCCAGCAGCGTATACGGGTTCGACGCAGATACGCAGTATTTT. The encoded protein is CASSVYGFDADTQYF.

V usage is TRBV3-1 (or the pseudogene TRBV3-2) and J usage is TRBJ2-1; 10 nucleotides agree with TRBD2. Germline-derived CDR1 and CDR2 are LGHDT and YNNKEL (reference sequence). This CDR3 has 14 residues. The ends lost 1 base at V and 8 bases at J; junction bases unmatched: 2. The CDR3 DNA is TGTGCCAGCAGCCAAGTTGGGACTAGCGATGAGCAGTTCTTC. Encoded protein: CASSQVGTSDEQFF.

The gene calls are TRBV7-2 and TRBJ2-2; D unclear. V was pared by 5 bases and J by 4 bases, with 11 bases between. In germline, CDR1 is SGHTA, CDR2 FQGNSA. The CDR3 covers 14 residues. CDR3 protein: CASSPNFSTGELFF. CDR3 in DNA: TGTGCCAGCAGCCCCAACTTTTCCACCGGGGAGCTGTTTTTT.

The J gene is TRBJ2-3, the V gene TRBV3-1 (or the pseudogene TRBV3-2); no clear D gene. The V and J ends lost 3 bases and 1 base respectively, with 2 bases between them. The CDR3 consists of 12 residues. Germline loops: CDR1 LGHDT, CDR2 YNNKEL (reference sequence). The CDR3 DNA is TGTGCCAGCAGCCACGGCACAGATACGCAGTATTTT. Its protein is CASSHGTDTQYF.

The V gene is TRBV13, the J gene TRBJ2-7, with 11 bases identical to TRBD1. After removal of 6 bases from V and 3 bases from J, the junction contained 7 bases not matched to a gene. Germline V lookup: CDR1 PRHDT, CDR2 FYEKMQ (reference sequence). The CDR3 is made up of 15 amino acids. The CDR3 DNA reads as TGTGCCAGCAGGCGGACCGGGACAGGGGGCTACGAGCAGTACTTC. It encodes CASRRTGTGGYEQYF.

The V and J genes are TRBV7-3 and TRBJ2-2, with 12 bases aligning to TRBD2. This CDR3 has 16 amino acids. Germline CDR1 reads SGHTA; CDR2 reads FQGTGA. Trimming removed 3 bases from V and 4 bases from J; junction bases left unmatched: 3. This CDR3 reads CASSFPSGRGTGELFF. The CDR3 nucleotides are TGTGCCAGCAGCTTCCCTAGCGGGAGGGGCACCGGGGAGCTGTTTTTT.

J is TRBJ1-4 and V is TRBV10-2, with 7 bases aligning to TRBD1. The CDR3 consists of 15 residues. CDR1 is WSHSY, CDR2 SAAADI, per germline. Germline trimming cut 7 bases from V and 5 bases from J; bases unmatched to any gene: 10. CDR3 protein: CASKLGDSGNEKLFF. The CDR3 region has the DNA TGCGCCAGCAAGCTCGGGGACAGTGGGAATGAAAAACTGTTTTTT.

The chain combines TRBV6-1 with TRBJ1-2, with D possibly matching TRBD1 (5 bases). The CDR3 length is 13 residues. V was trimmed by 3 bases and J by 2 bases, leaving 7 bases between them. Germline CDR1 and CDR2: MNHNS and SASEGT. CDR3 nucleotides: TGTGCCAGCAGTGAGGCAGGGAACTATGGCTACACCTTC. Residues: CASSEAGNYGYTF.

This clone has a handful of counts. The chain combines TRBV3-1 (or the pseudogene TRBV3-2) with TRBJ2-7; D ambiguous. This CDR3 is built from 14 residues. Germline lookup yields CDR1 LGHDT and CDR2 YNNKEL (reference sequence). Trimming removed 4 bases at V and 0 bases at J, with 10 bases between. CDR3 nucleotide sequence: TGTGCCAGCAGCCGAGAGGCGGCCTCCTACGAGCAGTACTTC. Translation gives CASSREAASYEQYF.

V usage is TRBV9 and J usage is TRBJ1-2; 7 bases fit TRBD1. The J segment lost 4 bases and the V segment lost 3 bases, leaving 15 bases of the junction unmatched. Germline CDR1 reads SGDLS; CDR2 reads YYNGEE. CDR3 length: 17 residues. Here the CDR3 DNA reads TGTGCCAGCAGCGAGCAACAGGGGACGGAGGTAATCTATGGCTACACCTTC. Translation gives CASSEQQGTEVIYGYTF.

CDR3 nucleotides: TGTGCCAGCAGCTTAGATGGGCGCCTGTCCTACAATGAGCAGTTCTTC. Protein: CASSLDGRLSYNEQFF. The chain uses TRBV11-1 and TRBJ2-1, with unresolved D. Trimming took off 1 base at V and 1 base at J, with 11 bases between the two ends. Germline CDR1 reads SGHAT; CDR2 reads FQDESV (reference sequence). This CDR3 is 16 amino acids long. The full variable domain, in which reference TRBV11-1 and TRBJ2-1 provide the parts outside the CDR3, is EAEVAQSPRYKITEKSQAVAFWCDPISGHATLYWYRQILGQGPELLVQFQDESVVDDSQLPKDRFSAERLKGVDSTLKIQPAELGDSAMYLCASSLDGRLSYNEQFFGPGTRLTVL.

The chain is built from TRBV10-3 and TRBJ1-2, with D unclear. V dropped 8 bases and J dropped 3 bases, with 10 bases sitting between them. Per germline, CDR1 ENHRY and CDR2 SYGVKD. The CDR3 spans 12 residues. The CDR3 sequence: CAIAGSDYGYTF. The DNA of the CDR3 is TGTGCCATCGCGGGGTCTGACTATGGCTACACCTTC.

This rearrangement joins TRBV27 to TRBJ2-3; D perhaps matches TRBD1 (5 bases). The CDR3 contains 14 residues. Germline CDR1 reads MNHEY; CDR2 reads SMNVEV (reference sequence). Trimming stripped 5 bases from V and 2 bases from J, with 11 bases between. CDR3 sequence (DNA): TGTGCCAGCAGTGGAAGGGGCCCCACAGATACGCAGTATTTT. It specifies CASSGRGPTDTQYF.

This chain joins TRBV30 and TRBJ1-4; 7 bases align to TRBD1. Germline values: CDR1 GTSNPN, CDR2 SVGIG (reference sequence). This CDR3 is built from 13 residues. After removal of 4 bases from V and 4 bases from J, the junction contained 3 bases not matched to a gene. The CDR3 region is CAWKAGGNEKLFF. Here the CDR3 DNA reads TGTGCCTGGAAGGCAGGGGGTAATGAAAAACTGTTTTTT.

The chain employs TRBV5-4 and TRBJ1-3, with a possible D match to TRBD1 (6 bases). Germline V gene lookup returns CDR1 SGHNT and CDR2 YYREEE (reference sequence). The CDR3 has 17 amino acids. V was clipped by 0 bases and J by 0 bases, with 13 bases between them. CDR3 sequence: CASSLDRGASSGNTIYF. Here the CDR3 DNA reads TGTGCCAGCAGCTTGGACCGGGGGGCATCCTCTGGAAACACCATATATTTT. The entire variable domain, with the rest obtained from reference TRBV5-4 and TRBJ1-3, is as follows: ETGVTQSPTHLIKTRGQQVTLRCSSQSGHNTVSWYQQALGQGPQFIFQYYREEENGRGNFPPRFSGLQFPNYSSELNVNALELDDSALYLCASSLDRGASSGNTIYFGEGSWLTVV.

This chain links TRBV10-3 with TRBJ2-2, with 11 bases matching TRBD2. This CDR3 comprises 16 residues. V was clipped by 6 bases and J by 3 bases; unmatched bases: 6. The germline CDR1 and CDR2 sequences are ENHRY and SYGVKD. Here the CDR3 reads CAIRETSGTDTGELFF. The CDR3 DNA reads as TGTGCCATCAGAGAGACTAGCGGGACAGACACCGGGGAGCTGTTTTTT.

The J gene is TRBJ1-2, the V gene TRBV3-1 (or the pseudogene TRBV3-2); D is perhaps TRBD1 (5 bases). This CDR3 has 15 amino acids. In germline, CDR1 is LGHDT, CDR2 YNNKEL (reference sequence). With 0 bases removed from V and 6 bases from J, the gap between germline ends came to 14 bases. The chain's CDR3 is CASSQEILGRDGYTF. The CDR3 nucleotides are TGTGCCAGCAGCCAAGAAATTCTAGGCAGGGATGGCTACACCTTC.

The chain employs TRBV6-1 and TRBJ2-1; TRBD1 aligns across 8 bases. In germline, CDR1 is MNHNS, CDR2 SASEGT. After removal of 1 base from V and 3 bases from J, the junction contained 2 bases not matched to a gene. This CDR3 has 15 amino acids. The CDR3 sequence is CASSEVGQGYNEQFF. In DNA form, the CDR3 reads TGTGCCAGCAGTGAAGTCGGACAGGGCTACAATGAGCAGTTCTTC.